This T cell receptor (beta chain) was recorded in a study of blood T cell repertoires in COVID-19. Whole-study context: Both acute and convalescent COVID-19 samples were obtained from the United States, Italy and Spain.

This clone was seen only a few times. In the original workflow: Reference gene primers were amplified, and this amplification served to estimate nucleated cell counts. Data came from immunoSEQ multiplex PCR; TCRdb stores just in-frame clones and leaves some out. V and J calls and clone size are given by that table; D and trimming were obtained from the DNA. This table has almost 250,000 clones, about nine tenths appearing once. The source is a woman aged 55-75 years who had recovered from COVID-19. Sequenced: peripheral blood.

The CDR3 nucleotides read TGTGCCAGCAGCTTTGGGACAGGGGGCCATAATTCACCCCTCCACTTT. Translation: CASSFGTGGHNSPLHF. This chain joins TRBV7-3 and TRBJ1-6; 12 bases map to TRBD1. This CDR3 is built from 16 residues. Per germline, CDR1 SGHTA and CDR2 FQGTGA. Trimming removed 3 bases from V and 5 bases from J; junction bases left unmatched: 2.